These 25 T cell receptor beta chains were sequenced from one sample in a study of blood T cell repertoires in COVID-19. Sequencing was performed with immunoSEQ multiplex PCR; in TCRdb, only in-frame clones are kept and a portion is missing. The sample shows about 210,000 clones, around three quarters of them seen only once. The sample consisted of peripheral blood. All receptors derive from a woman aged 70-85 years with acute or convalescent COVID-19.

V and J are TRBV18 and TRBJ1-1; D might be TRBD1 (5 bases). Trimming took 6 bases from V and 0 from J, leaving 17 bases between them. From germline, CDR1 is KGHSH and CDR2 LQKENI. The CDR3 sequence is 16 residues long. CDR3: CASSPNMGGMNTEAFF. The DNA for the CDR3 is TGTGCCAGCTCCCCGAACATGGGGGGTATGAACACTGAAGCTTTCTTT.

This clone showed up just a few times. The chain is built from TRBV25-1 and TRBJ1-2; D call uncertain. There are 13 residues in the CDR3. Germline V gene sequence: CDR1 MGHDK, CDR2 SYGVNS. V was pared by 1 base and J by 2 bases, with 5 bases between. The CDR3 loop reads CASSEWANYGYTF. The CDR3 coding sequence is TGTGCCAGCAGTGAATGGGCCAACTATGGCTACACCTTC.

This chain joins TRBV24-1 and TRBJ2-1, with 9 bases identical to TRBD2. CDR3 length: 16 amino acids. V dropped 6 bases and J dropped 0; count of bases not matched to a gene: 5. Germline lookup yields CDR1 KGHDR and CDR2 SFDVKD. This chain's CDR3 is CATSPAGGSSYNEQFF. CDR3 nucleotide sequence: TGTGCCACCAGTCCAGCGGGGGGCTCCTCCTACAATGAGCAGTTCTTC.

The rearrangement uses TRBV19 and TRBJ2-2, with TRBD1 as a possible D gene (5 bases). This CDR3 contains 14 residues. Trimming removed 4 bases at V and 6 bases at J, with 12 bases between. Germline-derived CDR1 and CDR2 are LNHDA and SQIVND (reference sequence). The CDR3 DNA follows: TGTGCCAGTAGTACCTCCGACAGAGCCGGGGAGCTGTTTTTT. This gives the protein CASSTSDRAGELFF. The full variable domain, in which reference TRBV19 and TRBJ2-2 provide the parts outside the CDR3, is DGGITQSPKYLFRKEGQNVTLSCEQNLNHDAMYWYRQDPGQGLRLIYYSQIVNDFQKGDIAEGYSVSREKKESFPLTVTSAQKNPTAFYLCASSTSDRAGELFFGEGSRLTVL.

The chain employs TRBV7-3 and TRBJ2-2; unclear D gene. This CDR3 has 13 residues. Germline V gene lookup returns CDR1 SGHTA and CDR2 FQGTGA. V was clipped by 5 bases and J by 5 bases, with 9 bases between them. CDR3 nucleotide sequence: TGTGCCAGCAGCCGAGACTGGACCGGGGAGCTGTTTTTT. It translates to CASSRDWTGELFF. The full variable domain, in which reference TRBV7-3 and TRBJ2-2 provide the parts outside the CDR3, is GAGVSQTPSNKVTEKGKYVELRCDPISGHTALYWYRQSLGQGPEFLIYFQGTGAADDSGLPNDRFFAVRPEGSVSTLKIQRTERGDSAVYLCASSRDWTGELFFGEGSRLTVL.

This clone was found once. CDR3 sequence: CAWSDGVTDTQYF. The DNA for the CDR3 is TGTGCCTGGTCGGACGGGGTCACAGATACGCAGTATTTT. The chain couples TRBV30 to TRBJ2-3; a possible D gene is TRBD2 (5 bases). The ends were cut back, 5 bases at V and 2 bases at J, with 11 bases in the middle. The germline V gene encodes CDR1 GTSNPN and CDR2 SVGIG (reference sequence). The CDR3 has 13 residues.

The chain is built from TRBV10-3 and TRBJ2-2; 13 bases are shared with TRBD2. V lost 4 bases to trimming and J lost 3 bases; unmatched junction nucleotides: 5. The CDR3 has 17 amino acids. CDR1 ENHRY and CDR2 SYGVKD come from the germline V gene. This chain's CDR3 is CAISGGGLAGHTGELFF. CDR3 nucleotide sequence: TGTGCCATCAGTGGGGGGGGACTAGCGGGACACACCGGGGAGCTGTTTTTT.

The chain links TRBV7-3 to TRBJ2-5; D is ambiguous. This CDR3 region has 13 residues. CDR1 is SGHTA, CDR2 FQGTGA, per germline. V was shortened by 5 bases and J by 5 bases, with 12 bases between the two germline ends. The CDR3 spells CASSPAQAETQYF. CDR3 DNA sequence: TGTGCCAGCAGCCCAGCTCAGGCTGAGACCCAGTACTTC.

The chain combines TRBV19 with TRBJ1-6; 8 nucleotides line up with TRBD1. There are 12 residues in the CDR3. The germline V gene encodes CDR1 LNHDA and CDR2 SQIVND (reference sequence). The ends lost 4 bases at V and 15 bases at J; junction bases unmatched: 5. The CDR3 nucleotides read TGTGCCAGTAGTAAACCCGGACAGGGCCTCCACTTT. Translating gives CASSKPGQGLHF.

This sequence joins TRBV4-2 and TRBJ2-1; 9 bases are a match to TRBD2. The germline V gene encodes CDR1 LGHNA and CDR2 YNFKEQ. V gave up 4 bases and J gave up 0 bases; unmatched junction bases: 4. The CDR3 extends over 16 amino acids. The CDR3: CASSRLAGRSYNEQFF. CDR3 nucleotide sequence: TGTGCCAGCAGCCGCCTAGCGGGGCGCTCCTACAATGAGCAGTTCTTC.

J is TRBJ1-2 and V is TRBV28; D gene ambiguous. The germline gives CDR1 MDHEN, CDR2 SYDVKM. The CDR3 consists of 13 residues. The ends were cut back, 6 bases at V and 7 bases at J, with 15 bases in the middle. As DNA, the CDR3 is TGTGCCAGCAGCCCCCGGCAGCGGGGTGGCTACACCTTC. Amino acids: CASSPRQRGGYTF.

The gene calls are TRBV18 and TRBJ2-6; 9 bases are a match to TRBD1. Germline V CDR1 and CDR2: KGHSH, LQKENI. CDR3 length: 18 residues. Losses at the gene ends were 4 bases for V and 3 bases for J; bases not matched to a gene: 10. The chain's CDR3 is CASSQQGAFGIGANVLTF. The CDR3 bases are TGTGCCAGCTCACAACAGGGGGCCTTTGGTATTGGGGCCAACGTCCTGACTTTC.

The J gene is TRBJ2-7, the V gene TRBV4-1; the D gene is possibly TRBD2 (5 bases). Trimming removed 0 bases at V and 2 bases at J, with 11 bases between. The CDR3 extends over 15 amino acids. Germline V lookup: CDR1 MGHRA, CDR2 YSYEKL. CDR3 loop: CASSQDPSYPYEQYV. CDR3 nucleotide sequence: TGCGCCAGCAGCCAAGATCCTAGCTACCCCTACGAGCAGTACGTC.

This clone has only one observation. This chain connects TRBV6-5 to TRBJ2-7; 7 bases line up with TRBD1. The germline gives CDR1 MNHEY, CDR2 SVGAGI. The CDR3 is 14 residues long. The ends lost 4 bases at V and 0 bases at J; junction bases unmatched: 3. DNA of the CDR3: TGTGCCAGCAGTTTCCGACAGGGCTCCTACGAGCAGTACTTC. Translated, it gives CASSFRQGSYEQYF.

The genes are TRBV6-1 and TRBJ1-6; weak D call: TRBD1 (5 bases). Trimming removed 3 bases at V and 8 bases at J, with 17 bases between. Per germline, CDR1 MNHNS and CDR2 SASEGT. The CDR3 sequence is 16 residues long. CDR3 in amino acids: CASSDNGQGWDSPLHF. CDR3 sequence (DNA): TGTGCCAGCAGTGACAACGGCCAGGGTTGGGATTCACCCCTCCACTTT.

The chain has TRBV24-1 and TRBJ2-1, with TRBD2 matching 11 bases. Germline V gene lookup returns CDR1 KGHDR and CDR2 SFDVKD. The CDR3 has 15 amino acids. V was pared by 3 bases and J by 6 bases, with 3 bases of the junction left unmatched. The CDR3 DNA reads as TGTGCCACCAGTGATGCGACTAGCGGGGTCAATGAGCAGTTCTTC. This gives the protein CATSDATSGVNEQFF.

This clone has more than one count but fewer than ten. V gene TRBV19 combines with J gene TRBJ1-2; 8 bases line up with TRBD1. This CDR3 region has 13 residues. The germline CDR1 and CDR2 sequences are LNHDA and SQIVND (reference sequence). Trimming cost V 3 bases and J 3 bases; bases outside gene matches: 0. CDR3 in amino acids: CASSMTGDYGYTF. The DNA for the CDR3 is TGTGCCAGTAGTATGACAGGGGACTATGGCTACACCTTC.

This chain joins TRBV11-2 and TRBJ1-2; D remains unclear. Germline lookup yields CDR1 SGHAT and CDR2 FQNNGV. The CDR3 runs to 12 residues. Trimming pared 5 bases from V and 3 bases from J, leaving 7 bases between. CDR3 coding DNA: TGTGCCAGCAGCCCCGGTGACTATGGCTACACCTTC. It codes for CASSPGDYGYTF.

The V and J genes are TRBV27 and TRBJ2-5; D call uncertain. Germline CDR1 and CDR2: MNHEY and SMNVEV (reference sequence). This CDR3 spans 15 amino acids. Trimming took off 6 bases at V and 5 bases at J, with 19 bases between the two ends. This chain's CDR3 is CASSPLRTSRETQYF. CDR3 coding DNA: TGTGCCAGCAGCCCACTTCGTACGTCGAGGGAGACCCAGTACTTC.

The J gene is TRBJ2-3, the V gene TRBV4-3, with D perhaps TRBD2 (6 bases). This CDR3 has 14 residues. Germline CDR1 is LGHNA and CDR2 is YSLEER. Between the trimmed V and J ends, which lost 4 bases and 6 bases, there was a span of 14 bases. CDR3 nucleotide sequence: TGCGCCAGCAGCCTAGGGACTGCACGGGATACGCAGTATTTT. Protein: CASSLGTARDTQYF.

This clone was found once. The rearrangement links TRBV19 to TRBJ2-1, with no clear D. Germline V CDR1 and CDR2: LNHDA, SQIVND (reference sequence). This CDR3 has 14 residues. The V and J ends lost 1 base and 4 bases respectively, with 8 bases between them. Here the CDR3 DNA reads TGTGCCAGTAGTATAGTTTCAGGATACAATGAGCAGTTCTTC. Protein: CASSIVSGYNEQFF.

This chain joins TRBV5-1 and TRBJ1-2; D gene ambiguous. Trimming removed 0 bases at V and 4 bases at J, with 13 bases between. CDR1 is SGHRS and CDR2 is YFSETQ in the germline V gene. There are 15 residues in the CDR3. The CDR3 protein is CASSLGTTEGYGYTF. As DNA, the CDR3 is TGCGCCAGCAGCTTGGGCACCACCGAGGGCTATGGCTACACCTTC.

The rearrangement joins TRBV18 to TRBJ2-7; possibly TRBD2 for D (6 bases). Germline V lookup: CDR1 KGHSH, CDR2 LQKENI. The CDR3 is made up of 15 amino acids. The V end lost 3 bases, the J end lost 6 bases, and 18 bases lay between the germline ends. The CDR3 sequence: CASSPPGLIRREQYF. The CDR3 DNA reads as TGTGCCAGCTCACCTCCGGGACTTATACGCCGCGAGCAGTACTTC.

This clone was counted between two and nine times. The chain recombines TRBV11-3 with TRBJ2-2, with 9 bases identical to TRBD1. Germline assignment: CDR1 SGHNT and CDR2 YENEEA. This CDR3 has 15 amino acids. Trimming removed 6 bases from V and 4 bases from J; junction bases left unmatched: 6. CDR3: CASSPQGAGTGELFF. The CDR3 DNA is TGTGCCAGCAGTCCACAGGGGGCGGGCACCGGGGAGCTGTTTTTT.

V usage is TRBV7-2 and J usage is TRBJ2-2; tentatively, D is TRBD1 (6 bases). V dropped 1 base and J dropped 6 bases, with 9 bases sitting between them. The CDR3 extends over 14 amino acids. Germline CDR1 SGHTA, CDR2 FQGNSA. The DNA of the CDR3 is TGTGCCAGCAGCTTAGGACAGGTGTCCGGGGAGCTGTTTTTT. As protein: CASSLGQVSGELFF.